Here is one TCR beta chain with its context. The antigen is undetermined. TCRdb keeps only in-frame clones here, not all; method: immunoSEQ multiplex PCR. The sample contains 400,000 or so clones, 96% of which appear only once. Germline CDR1 reads MNHNS; CDR2 reads SASEGT. This CDR3 spans 15 amino acids. V was pared by 8 bases and J by 4 bases, with 7 bases of the junction left unmatched. The data originate from a study of shared clonotypes between healthy human individuals. General study results and limits: Blood was the only sampled material, and tissue repertoires likely differ.

The genes are TRBV6-1 and TRBJ2-2; 10 bases line up with TRBD1. The sequencing input was memory CD8+ T cells sorted from blood. Sample subset: CD45RO+ cells pooled with CCR7-negative TemRA cells. This TCR came from a man aged 25-45 years in good health. This CDR3 is CASGETGGPTGELFF. CDR3 coding DNA: TGTGCCAGCGGGGAGACAGGGGGCCCCACCGGGGAGCTGTTTTTT.